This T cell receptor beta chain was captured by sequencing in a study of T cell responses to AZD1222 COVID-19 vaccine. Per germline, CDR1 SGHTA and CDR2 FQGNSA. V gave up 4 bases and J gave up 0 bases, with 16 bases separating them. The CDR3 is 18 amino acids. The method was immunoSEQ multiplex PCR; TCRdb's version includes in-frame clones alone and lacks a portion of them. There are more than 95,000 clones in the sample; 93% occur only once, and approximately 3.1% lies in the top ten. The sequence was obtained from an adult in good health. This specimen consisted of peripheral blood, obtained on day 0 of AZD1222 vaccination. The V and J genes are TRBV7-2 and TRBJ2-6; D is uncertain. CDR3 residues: CASSSRPVYNSGANVLTF. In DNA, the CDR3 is TGTGCCAGCAGCTCGAGACCGGTTTATAACTCTGGGGCCAACGTCCTGACTTTC.